The 11 T cell receptor beta chains below all came from one sample that was sequenced in a study of blood T cell repertoires in COVID-19. This table comes from immunoSEQ multiplex PCR, and its TCRdb copy is limited to in-frame clones, with some not included. In the table there are around 400,000 clones, 80% to 85% of which are singletons. The sample taken for sequencing was PBMCs or T cells enriched from blood (not recorded which). The receptors were gathered from a woman aged 45-60 years who had recovered from COVID-19.

The sample holds one count of this clone. This chain joins TRBV29-1 and TRBJ1-1, with D perhaps matching TRBD1 (6 bases). The V gene lost 6 bases and the J gene lost 11 bases, with 22 bases spanning the gap. The CDR3 spans 13 residues. Germline CDR1 reads SQVTM; CDR2 reads ANQGSEA. The CDR3 spells CSVGQQGWGWAFF. In nucleotides, the CDR3 is TGCAGCGTGGGCCAACAGGGTTGGGGTTGGGCTTTCTTT.

In its sample, this clone was seen a few times. The chain's CDR3 is CANPSASSYNEQFF. DNA of the CDR3: TGCGCCAACCCTAGCGCCTCCTCCTACAATGAGCAGTTCTTC. V is TRBV10-1 and J is TRBJ2-1; a possible D gene is TRBD2 (6 bases). Germline V gene lookup returns CDR1 WNHNN and CDR2 SYGVQD (reference sequence). This CDR3 has 14 residues. The V and J ends lost 10 bases and 0 bases respectively, with 13 bases between them.

The chain employs TRBV10-3 and TRBJ1-3; D remains unclear. V lost 5 bases and J lost 4, with 12 bases in between. The CDR3 sequence is 14 residues long. CDR1 is ENHRY, CDR2 SYGVKD, per germline. CDR3 DNA: TGTGCCATCAGTTCGAGGACTGACGGAAACACCATATATTTT. Translated: CAISSRTDGNTIYF.

The J gene is TRBJ1-3, the V gene TRBV20-1; D not resolved. Germline assignment: CDR1 DFQATT and CDR2 SNEGSKA (reference sequence). Deletions cut 3 bases from V and 0 bases from J, with 9 bases between. The CDR3 loop spans 14 amino acids. For the CDR3, the DNA is TGCAGTGCTAGTGCCCAGTCCTCTGGAAACACCATATATTTT. Its translation is CSASAQSSGNTIYF.

The rearrangement uses TRBV6-5 and TRBJ1-1, with 8 bases matching TRBD1. V was pared by 8 bases and J by 4 bases, with 6 bases of the junction left unmatched. This CDR3 spans 13 amino acids. Germline V CDR1 and CDR2: MNHEY, SVGAGI. The CDR3 DNA reads as TGTGCCAGCGCTGGAGGGACAGGCACTGAAGCTTTCTTT. Protein product: CASAGGTGTEAFF.

The rearrangement uses TRBV19 and TRBJ1-2, with D possibly being TRBD1 (5 bases). The germline V and J ends were trimmed by 0 bases and 8 bases, with 16 bases remaining between them. Germline V gene sequence: CDR1 LNHDA, CDR2 SQIVND (reference sequence). The CDR3 is 15 amino acids. The CDR3 protein is CASSIEGTALWGYTF. The CDR3 coding sequence is TGTGCCAGTAGTATAGAGGGGACTGCCCTCTGGGGCTACACCTTC.

This chain links TRBV5-6 with TRBJ1-2, with 8 positions matching TRBD1. CDR3 length: 14 amino acids. The V and J ends lost 4 bases and 6 bases, in that order; junction bases with no gene match: 8. Germline V gives CDR1 SGHDT, CDR2 YYEEEE. CDR3 DNA: TGTGCCAGCAGCGGCCGGGACAGGATTCATGGCTACACCTTC. Translating gives CASSGRDRIHGYTF. Filled out from reference TRBV5-6 and TRBJ1-2, the complete variable domain reads DAGVTQSPTHLIKTRGQQVTLRCSPKSGHDTVSWYQQALGQGPQFIFQYYEEEERQRGNFPDRFSGHQFPNYSSELNVNALLLGDSALYLCASSGRDRIHGYTFGSGTRLTVV.

The J gene is TRBJ2-7, the V gene TRBV6-8, with 14 nucleotides matching TRBD2. V lost 0 bases, J lost 6 bases, and 10 bases stayed unmatched. The germline V gene has CDR1 MNHGY and CDR2 SAAAGT. The CDR3 contains 18 residues. DNA of the CDR3: TGTGCCAGCAGTTACTCTATGACTAGCGGGAGGGCTATGGGCGAGCAGTACTTC. Translation: CASSYSMTSGRAMGEQYF.

This clone was recorded only once. The chain combines TRBV5-5 with TRBJ1-2, with a tentative D call TRBD1 (5 bases). The CDR3 spans 13 residues. CDR1 and CDR2 from the germline V gene are SGHKS and YYEKEE (reference sequence). The V end lost 5 bases, the J end lost 3 bases, and 11 bases lay between the germline ends. CDR3 nucleotide sequence: TGTGCCAGCAGTCGGGACTGGGACTATGGCTACACCTTC. Residues: CASSRDWDYGYTF. The full variable domain, with the rest looked up from reference TRBV5-5 and TRBJ1-2, is DAGVTQSPTHLIKTRGQQVTLRCSPISGHKSVSWYQQVLGQGPQFIFQYYEKEERGRGNFPDRFSARQFPNYSSELNVNALLLGDSALYLCASSRDWDYGYTFGSGTRLTVV.

The V and J genes are TRBV2 and TRBJ1-2, with D unclear. Germline CDR1 and CDR2: SNHLY and FYNNEI. This CDR3 has 13 amino acids. V lost 6 bases, J lost 2 bases, and 10 bases lay in between. CDR3 loop: CASSKPTNYGYTF. CDR3 coding DNA: TGTGCCAGCAGCAAGCCTACGAACTATGGCTACACCTTC.

The DNA of the CDR3 is TGCAGCGTCCCCCTAGCGGGGCAGTATGAGCAGTTCTTC. Amino acids: CSVPLAGQYEQFF. The rearrangement links TRBV29-1 to TRBJ2-1, with TRBD2 matching 9 bases. V lost 6 bases, J lost 8 bases, and 8 bases stayed unmatched. The length of the CDR3 is 13 residues. The germline V gene has CDR1 SQVTM and CDR2 ANQGSEA.